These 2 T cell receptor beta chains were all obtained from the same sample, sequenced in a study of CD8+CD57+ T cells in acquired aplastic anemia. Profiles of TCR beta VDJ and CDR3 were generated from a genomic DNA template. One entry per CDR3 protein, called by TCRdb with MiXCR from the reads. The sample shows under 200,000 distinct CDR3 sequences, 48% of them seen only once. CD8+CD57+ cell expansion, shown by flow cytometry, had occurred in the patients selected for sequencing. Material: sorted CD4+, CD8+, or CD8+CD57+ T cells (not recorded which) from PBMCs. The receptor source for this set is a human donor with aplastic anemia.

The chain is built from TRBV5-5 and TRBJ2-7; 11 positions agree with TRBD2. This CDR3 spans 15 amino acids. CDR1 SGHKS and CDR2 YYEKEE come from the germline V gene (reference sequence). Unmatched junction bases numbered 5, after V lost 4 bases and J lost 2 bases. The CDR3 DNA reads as TGTGCCAGCAGCGACCAACTAGCGGGGGCCTACGAGCAGTACTTC. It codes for CASSDQLAGAYEQYF.

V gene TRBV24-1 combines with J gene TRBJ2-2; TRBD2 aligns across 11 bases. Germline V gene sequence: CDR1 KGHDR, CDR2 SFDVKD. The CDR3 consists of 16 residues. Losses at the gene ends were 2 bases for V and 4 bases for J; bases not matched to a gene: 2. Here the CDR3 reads CATSDSGTSGTGELFF. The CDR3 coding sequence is TGTGCCACCAGTGATTCCGGGACTAGCGGCACCGGGGAGCTGTTTTTT.